This T cell receptor (beta chain) was captured by sequencing in a study of T cells after yellow fever vaccination. A universal primer site and UMIs were added as TCR cDNA was made by 5'RACE template switching. Each CDR3 protein is one row after TCRdb ran MiXCR on the 5' RACE reads. This sample carries about 320,000 distinct CDR3 sequences, approximately 4% of them seen once, and the ten largest clones take 15% to 20%. This CDR3 spans 14 amino acids. Germline CDR1 SQVTM, CDR2 ANQGSEA. V was clipped by 7 bases and J by 1 base; unmatched bases: 6. Study conclusions and caveats: Weaker overall was a secondary response that nonetheless peaked faster, on day 5 versus 15. Reappearance after the booster was seen for most primary-vaccination clones, at 95% to 96% CD4 and less than 90% CD8.

This clonotype has more than one count but fewer than ten. Its specificity is not known. This clonotype was sampled from a young man who received the YFV17D yellow fever vaccine. The sequencing here drew on PBMCs, taken 15 days after the yellow fever booster vaccination. The chain links TRBV29-1 to TRBJ2-3, with 9 bases aligning to TRBD1. Here the CDR3 reads CSGGQGRGTDTQYF. Here the CDR3 DNA reads TGCAGCGGGGGACAGGGTCGAGGCACAGATACGCAGTATTTT.